This is a list of T cell receptor beta chains from one sample in a study of T cell repertoires in cytomegalovirus infection. For these TCRs, the target antigens are not known. Via MiXCR, TCRdb re-called the reads, giving one row per CDR3 protein. The sample includes around 69,000 distinct CDR3 sequences, around 20% of them seen just once. This specimen was CD8+ T cells from cultured PBMCs, taken from culture after CMV antigen stimulation. All receptors come from a human donor in good health (CMV status not recorded). Some clones in this sample may be carry-over from other donors' samples. The CDR3 runs from the conserved cysteine through the conserved F or W. The order of the fields is CDR3 protein, CDR3 DNA, clone size, V gene, D gene, CDR3 length, J gene. A D gene is named only where the DNA matches it firmly. Size tells how often a clone was seen (once, few, many) or the class of an expanded clone, and some rows leave it out.

CASSEATSYEQYF,TGTGCCAGCAGTGAGGCAACTAGCTACGAGCAGTACTTC,.,TRBV2,.,13,TRBJ2-7
CASSLGRQLSYEQYF,TGTGCCAGCAGCTTGGGCAGACAGCTCTCCTACGAGCAGTACTTC,.,TRBV5-6,.,15,TRBJ2-7
CASSLSNFGEQYF,TGTGCCAGCAGTTTATCTAATTTTGGCGAGCAGTACTTC,.,TRBV28,.,13,TRBJ2-7
CASSLEAPRWGTEAFF,TGTGCCAGCAGCTTAGAAGCACCACGATGGGGGACTGAAGCTTTCTTT,.,TRBV11-2,.,16,TRBJ1-1
CASSLLADTQYF,TGTGCCAGCTCCCTGCTAGCAGATACGCAGTATTTT,few,TRBV18,.,12,TRBJ2-3
CASSQGPSSYEQYF,TGTGCCAGCAGCCAAGGTCCCAGCTCCTACGAGCAGTACTTC,.,TRBV4-2,.,14,TRBJ2-7
CAWRRYSSYNEQFF,TGTGCCTGGAGAAGATACAGCTCCTACAATGAGCAGTTCTTC,few,TRBV30,.,14,TRBJ2-1
CAISLGQPSPLHF,TGTGCCATCTCCCTTGGACAGCCATCACCCCTCCACTTT,many,TRBV10-3,.,13,TRBJ1-6
CASSDDNSPLHF,TGTGCCAGCAGTGATGACAATTCACCCCTCCACTTT,few,TRBV7-9,.,12,TRBJ1-6
CASTGTHNEQFF,TGCGCCAGCACCGGGACTCACAATGAGCAGTTCTTC,.,TRBV10-2,.,12,TRBJ2-1
CASSLGENPASYEQYF,TGTGCCAGCAGCTTAGGAGAAAATCCGGCCTCCTACGAGCAGTACTTC,few,TRBV7-9,.,16,TRBJ2-7
CASSFPDSNWLNGELFF,TGTGCCAGCAGCTTCCCAGACAGTAATTGGCTCAACGGGGAGCTGTTTTTT,few,TRBV7-2,.,17,TRBJ2-2
CASSLVSRVSEAFF,TGTGCCAGCAGCTTGGTGTCCAGGGTGTCTGAAGCTTTCTTT,few,TRBV5-5,.,14,TRBJ1-1
CAISEEGFETQYF,TGTGCCATCAGTGAGGAGGGATTCGAGACCCAGTACTTC,.,TRBV10-3,.,13,TRBJ2-5
CASSSGEGDQPQHF,TGTGCCAGCAGCTCCGGTGAGGGAGATCAGCCCCAGCATTTT,.,TRBV5-6,.,14,TRBJ1-5
CASSLALGLYQETQYF,TGTGCCAGCAGCTTAGCGTTAGGCCTGTACCAAGAGACCCAGTACTTC,many,TRBV7-9,.,16,TRBJ2-5
CASSLGPSGGAWGCNEQLF,TGTGCCAGCAGCTTAGGGCCTAGCGGGGGGGCCTGGGGGTGCAATGAGCAGCTCTTC,.,TRBV7-2,TRBD2,19,TRBJ2-1
CASSLTAPSTDTQYF,TGCGCCAGCAGCTTGACAGCCCCTAGCACAGATACGCAGTATTTT,few,TRBV5-1,.,15,TRBJ2-3
CASSWGQAANTGELFF,TGTGCCAGCTCCTGGGGGCAGGCCGCGAACACCGGGGAGCTGTTTTTT,few,TRBV27,.,16,TRBJ2-2
CSASGALESLYNEQFF,TGCAGTGCTAGTGGGGCTCTAGAGTCCCTCTACAATGAGCAGTTCTTC,.,TRBV20-1,.,16,TRBJ2-1
CASTHRFGGRIDPSAEAFF,TGTGCCAGCACTCACCGGTTCGGGGGGCGGATAGATCCGAGCGCTGAAGCTTTCTTT,.,TRBV6-2/TRBV6-3,.,19,TRBJ1-1
CASSAVMASSYEQYF,TGTGCCAGCAGCGCCGTAATGGCTAGCTCCTACGAGCAGTACTTC,.,TRBV7-2,.,15,TRBJ2-7
CASSQGYNEQFF,TGCGCCAGCAGCCAAGGGTACAATGAGCAGTTCTTC,.,TRBV4-1,.,12,TRBJ2-1
CASSWATGGTEAFF,TGTGCCAGCAGCTGGGCCACGGGGGGCACTGAAGCTTTCTTT,.,TRBV27,.,14,TRBJ1-1
CASSFDRGLYEQYF,TGTGCCAGCAGCTTTGACAGGGGGCTCTACGAGCAGTACTTC,many,TRBV7-8,TRBD1,14,TRBJ2-7
CSAQLRGGRETQYF,TGCAGTGCCCAATTAAGAGGAGGGAGGGAGACCCAGTACTTC,.,TRBV20-1,.,14,TRBJ2-5
CASSQGQAFSGNTIYF,TGTGCCAGCAGCCAGGGACAGGCGTTCTCTGGAAACACCATATATTTT,.,TRBV7-6,TRBD1,16,TRBJ1-3
CASSLGPRDTQYF,TGTGCCAGCAGCTTAGGGCCTCGGGATACGCAGTATTTT,few,TRBV7-8,.,13,TRBJ2-3
CASTSGSGYNEQFF,TGTGCCAGCACTTCCGGAAGCGGGTACAATGAGCAGTTCTTC,.,TRBV6-2/TRBV6-3,.,14,TRBJ2-1
CASSLGGVGVNTEAFF,TGTGCCAGCAGTTTAGGGGGTGTCGGGGTGAACACTGAAGCTTTCTTT,few,TRBV12-3/TRBV12-4,.,16,TRBJ1-1
CASSQGSDRTTYEQYF,TGCGCCAGCAGCCAAGGGTCGGACAGGACAACCTACGAGCAGTACTTC,many,TRBV4-1,TRBD1,16,TRBJ2-7
CASSLRAGAYNEQFF,TGTGCCAGCAGTTTAAGAGCGGGGGCCTACAATGAGCAGTTCTTC,.,TRBV12-3/TRBV12-4,TRBD2,15,TRBJ2-1
CASSYAQNYEQYF,TGTGCCAGCAGTTATGCTCAAAACTACGAGCAGTACTTC,.,TRBV6-5,.,13,TRBJ2-7
CASSQRTGGETTNEKLFF,TGCGCCAGCAGCCAGCGGACAGGGGGCGAAACGACTAATGAAAAACTGTTTTTT,.,TRBV4-1,TRBD1,18,TRBJ1-4
CASSLDPGRDTEAFF,TGCGCCAGCAGCCTCGATCCGGGGAGGGACACTGAAGCTTTCTTT,few,TRBV4-1,.,15,TRBJ1-1
CASSDAGAGNQPQHF,TGTGCCAGCAGCGACGCGGGGGCAGGCAATCAGCCCCAGCATTTT,few,TRBV5-4,.,15,TRBJ1-5
CASSGRDRKMNTEAFF,TGTGCCAGCAGCGGCCGGGACAGGAAAATGAACACTGAAGCTTTCTTT,.,TRBV4-2,TRBD1,16,TRBJ1-1